Presented here are 9 T cell receptor beta chains from one specimen sequenced in a study of CD8 T cells in Susac syndrome. The RNA input was about 0.5 to 1 ug, and it was reverse transcribed with random hexamers. From the immunoSEQ multiplex PCR reads, TCRdb called clonotypes with MiXCR, one entry per CDR3 protein. This sample has 180,000 or so distinct CDR3 sequences; 85% to 95% occur once, and the top ten carry approximately 0.1%. The material sequenced was CD4+ T cells from PBMCs. All receptors come from a human donor in good health.

The chain combines TRBV9 with TRBJ2-2, with TRBD1 matching over 7 bases. Germline V CDR1 and CDR2: SGDLS, YYNGEE. This CDR3 spans 13 amino acids. J gave up 7 bases and V 2 bases, and 2 bases lay outside the gene matches. CDR3 amino acids: CASSVQGDGELFF. The CDR3 DNA reads as TGTGCCAGCAGCGTCCAGGGGGACGGGGAGCTGTTTTTT.

The rearrangement uses TRBV7-9 and TRBJ2-1; 8 bases line up with TRBD2. V was clipped by 0 bases and J by 6 bases; unmatched bases: 10. The CDR3 is 17 residues long. Germline CDR1 SEHNR, CDR2 FQNEAQ (reference sequence). CDR3 sequence (DNA): TGTGCCAGCAGCTTAGCCCGGGGGACTAGTAGTCCCAATGAGCAGTTCTTC. Amino acid sequence: CASSLARGTSSPNEQFF.

This chain uses TRBV29-1 with TRBJ1-2, with D possibly TRBD1 on 6 matching bases. Per germline, CDR1 SQVTM and CDR2 ANQGSEA. The CDR3 loop spans 15 amino acids. Trimming removed 1 base from V and 3 bases from J, with 15 bases in between. CDR3 sequence (DNA): TGCAGCGTTGAAGGTCGCGACAGGAACTACTATGGCTACACCTTC. It specifies CSVEGRDRNYYGYTF.

This chain joins TRBV30 and TRBJ1-2, with D hard to call. Germline CDR1 and CDR2: GTSNPN and SVGIG (reference sequence). CDR3 length: 12 residues. V lost 4 bases and J 7 bases, leaving 13 bases between the germline ends. CDR3: CAWNGKARGYTF. The CDR3 DNA follows: TGTGCCTGGAATGGGAAGGCGCGTGGCTACACCTTC.

The V call is TRBV29-1, the J call TRBJ2-1, with D possibly being TRBD2 (5 bases). Trimming took 4 bases from V and 5 from J, leaving 9 bases between them. There are 12 residues in the CDR3. Germline CDR1 and CDR2: SQVTM and ANQGSEA. CDR3 amino acids: CSVGLSDNEQFF. DNA for the CDR3: TGCAGCGTTGGACTAAGCGACAATGAGCAGTTCTTC.

This sequence joins TRBV9 and TRBJ1-4; D unresolved. The CDR3 is 13 amino acids. Trimming left V 4 bases short and J 8 bases short, with 12 bases between. Germline CDR1 is SGDLS and CDR2 is YYNGEE. CDR3 sequence reads: CASSRASREKLFF. The CDR3 DNA reads as TGTGCCAGCAGCCGAGCTTCCCGGGAAAAACTGTTTTTT.

The rearrangement joins TRBV20-1 to TRBJ2-1; D perhaps matches TRBD1 (6 bases). Trimming cost V 5 bases and J 9 bases, with 17 bases left between them. The germline CDR1 and CDR2 sequences are DFQATT and SNEGSKA (reference sequence). This CDR3 has 13 amino acids. CDR3 loop: CSAQKTGQGEQFF. CDR3 in DNA: TGCAGTGCTCAAAAAACAGGGCAGGGTGAGCAGTTCTTC.

V and J are TRBV20-1 and TRBJ1-2; TRBD1 matches 7 bases. Germline V gene sequence: CDR1 DFQATT, CDR2 SNEGSKA (reference sequence). The V segment lost 3 bases and the J segment 2 bases; nucleotides outside the gene matches: 3. The CDR3 runs 13 residues. The CDR3, as DNA: TGCAGTGCTAGGGGACAGCCAAACTATGGCTACACCTTC. It yields the protein CSARGQPNYGYTF.

The chain recombines TRBV6-2 or TRBV6-3 with TRBJ2-5; 7 nucleotides match TRBD1. The germline V gene has CDR1 MNHEY and CDR2 SVGEGT. V lost 0 bases, J lost 0 bases, and 4 bases stayed unmatched. CDR3 length equals 16 residues. The CDR3 reads CASSYSGRGNQETQYF. CDR3 DNA: TGTGCCAGCAGTTACTCCGGCAGGGGGAACCAAGAGACCCAGTACTTC.